There are a few counts of the clone carrying this T cell receptor (beta chain). Patients of the Seattle cohort, enrolled during active infection, were followed longitudinally. The data are from a study of blood T cell repertoires in COVID-19. Study overall: Italy, Spain and the United States were the sources of the convalescent and acute COVID-19 samples. Sources were T cells, B-cell-depleted T cells, or PBMCs; the material itself was cDNA or gDNA.

V lost 8 bases to trimming and J lost 2 bases, with 9 bases between them. This CDR3 contains 12 residues. In germline, CDR1 is KGHSY, CDR2 FQNENV. Authors' data handling: Reference gene primer amplification in the assay estimated nucleated cell counts. Libraries were prepared by immunoSEQ multiplex PCR; TCRdb keeps only in-frame clonotypes and omits some of them. Clone size and the V and J calls come from that table; the DNA yielded D and trimming. Found here are approximately 270,000 clones, about nine tenths of them singletons; the top ten hold 6.3%. The receptor was isolated from a woman younger than 45 with COVID-19, enrolled during active disease. Sequencing was done on a sample of peripheral blood. V and J are TRBV16 and TRBJ1-2; D is unresolved. The CDR3 sequence: CASAAGNYGYTF. In DNA form, the CDR3 reads TGTGCCAGCGCGGCGGGGAACTATGGCTACACCTTC.